This TCR beta chain was recovered during a study of shared clonotypes between healthy human individuals. J gave up 3 bases and V 3 bases, and 9 bases lay outside the gene matches. CDR3 length equals 15 residues. Germline V lookup: CDR1 SGDLS, CDR2 YYNGEE. Libraries were prepared by immunoSEQ multiplex PCR; TCRdb keeps only in-frame clonotypes and omits some of them. In the table there are fewer than 1.4 million clones, 75% to 85% of which are singletons. The sample consisted of memory CD4+ T cells from PBMCs. Subset here: CD45RA-negative fraction. This clonotype was sampled from a man aged 18 to 35 in good health. Some clones in this sample may be carry-over from other donors' samples. The V call is TRBV9, the J call TRBJ2-7; TRBD2 matches 7 bases. The chain's CDR3 is CASSAESGKGYEQYF. The CDR3 DNA reads as TGTGCCAGCAGCGCGGAGAGCGGGAAGGGCTACGAGCAGTACTTC.